This record concerns one T cell receptor beta chain sequence. The data stem from a study of CD8+ T cells in alopecia areata. The germline V gene encodes CDR1 SQVTM and CDR2 ANQGSEA. The CDR3 loop spans 14 amino acids. With 4 bases removed from V and 3 bases from J, the gap between germline ends came to 13 bases. Extracted RNA was reverse transcribed into cDNA, the sequencing template. TCRdb's copy holds only in-frame clones and misses some; the assay was immunoSEQ multiplex PCR. The sample has around 160,000 clones, around three fifths seen once; the top ten hold 11% to 15%. The treatment: oral pan-JAK inhibitor, 5-10 mg twice daily.

Material: CD4+ T cells sorted from blood, obtained at week 24, from a patient treated with tofacitinib. The clonotype comes from a human donor with alopecia areata. V gene TRBV29-1 combines with J gene TRBJ2-1; tentatively, D is TRBD2 (7 bases). This CDR3 is CSVVRGGRYNEQFF. DNA of the CDR3: TGCAGCGTTGTTCGCGGGGGCCGCTACAATGAGCAGTTCTTC.